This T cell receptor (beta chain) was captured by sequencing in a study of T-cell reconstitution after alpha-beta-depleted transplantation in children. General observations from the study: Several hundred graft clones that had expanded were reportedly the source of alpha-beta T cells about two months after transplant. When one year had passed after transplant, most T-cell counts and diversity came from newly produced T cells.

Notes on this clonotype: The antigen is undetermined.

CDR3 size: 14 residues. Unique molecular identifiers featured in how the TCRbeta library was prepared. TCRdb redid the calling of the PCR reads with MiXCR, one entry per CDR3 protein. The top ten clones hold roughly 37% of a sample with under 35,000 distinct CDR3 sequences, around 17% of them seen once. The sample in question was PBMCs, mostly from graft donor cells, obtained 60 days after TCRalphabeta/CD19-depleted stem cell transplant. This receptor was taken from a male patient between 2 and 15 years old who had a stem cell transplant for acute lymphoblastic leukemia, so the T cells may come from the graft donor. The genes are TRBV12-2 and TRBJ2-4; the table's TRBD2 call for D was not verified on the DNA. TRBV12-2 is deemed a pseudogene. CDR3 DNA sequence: TGTGCAAGTCGCTTAGCGGGCCCTAAAAACATTCAGTACTTC. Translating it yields CASRLAGPKNIQYF.